This T cell receptor beta chain was recovered during a study of OX40 agonist ivuxolimab in advanced cancers. Background on the whole study: Ivuxolimab was a fully human IgG2 agonistic monoclonal antibody targeting the costimulatory receptor OX40 (CD134). Intravenous ivuxolimab was administered to patients every 2 weeks at six dose levels: 0.01, 0.1, 0.3, 1.5, 3 and 10 mg/kg. Of the roughly 54 dose-escalation patients, hepatocellular carcinoma was present in about 20, melanoma in roughly 15, renal cell carcinoma in 9 and head and neck cancer in 9. In the dose-escalation cohort, around four fifths of patients were male, and the mean age was 60 years with a range of about 23 to 79. Patients were allowed to have had prior anti-PD-1, anti-PD-L1 or anti-CTLA-4 therapy, and 40% of the dose-escalation patients had been treated with checkpoint inhibitors. Three dose-escalation patients achieved partial responses, one with hepatocellular carcinoma and two with cutaneous melanoma. The purpose of peripheral TCRbeta sequencing was to test whether ivuxolimab changed TCR sequence diversity and led to clonal T-cell expansion. The paper describes the monotherapy dose-escalation part (N of about 52 patients) of the phase I trial of ivuxolimab. Summary of the overall study and its limitations: Low levels of normalized T-cell clonal expansion were also seen in some patients who did not respond. Clonal expansion of both CD4+ and CD8+ blood T cells was observed from baseline to week 6 at doses 0.1 to 3.0 mg/kg. In the 0.1-3.0 mg/kg groups, partial responders were among the patients with the lowest normalized peripheral clonal expansion, particularly in CD8+ T cells. Which antigens the clonally expanded peripheral T cells were specific for was not determined. After ivuxolimab, CD8+ T cells had more expanded clones than CD4+ T cells on average.

CDR1 SGHRS and CDR2 YFSETQ are derived from the germline V gene. Trimming removed 3 bases from V and 1 base from J, leaving 9 bases between the germline ends. There are 14 amino acids in the CDR3, from cysteine to phenylalanine inclusive. Just CDR3 DNA is preserved here, 42 bases in frame from base 1. The trial excluded patients who had a history of autoimmune disease or who were on systemic immunosuppression. Peripheral blood for TCR sequencing was collected from all dose cohorts at baseline, on cycle 4 day 1, and on cycle 7 day 1. Samples were obtained from an open-label, multicenter, first-in-human phase I dose-escalation trial of ivuxolimab. Adults with locally advanced or metastatic head and neck squamous cell, hepatocellular, melanoma or renal cell carcinoma were enrolled in the trial. CD4+ and CD8+ T cells were sorted separately from peripheral blood before TCR sequencing. Comments on this clone: It lacks a known antigen. Within one base of it there is no much larger clone, and no base qualities were kept.

Genomic DNA was extracted from sorted cells for sequencing of the TCRbeta CDR3 region. TCRbeta CDR3 regions were sequenced using the immunoSEQ Assay. What TCRdb holds here is the immuneACCESS table cut down to in-frame rearrangements. Part of the clones is not present; checked against another copy, under half of the missing clones reflect an unresolved V gene, and the others are unexplained. The sample table shows 16,000 or so clones, and around four fifths are seen once. The ten largest clonotypes hold around an eighth of the sample. The rearrangement joined TRBV5-1 to TRBJ2-3; no D gene call is confident. The TCR comes from an adult with an advanced solid tumor such as melanoma, head and neck, liver or kidney cancer. Source: CD4+ or CD8+ T cells sorted from blood, taken in a trial of the OX40 agonist ivuxolimab. The CDR3 here reads CASSSVGRTDTQYF. The nucleotide sequence is TGCGCCAGCAGCTCAGTAGGTCGCACAGATACGCAGTATTTT.